This TCR beta chain originates from a study of T cell responses to AZD1222 COVID-19 vaccine. In regard to this clone: Its antigen is not known.

Study-wide results and caveats: Spike-specific TCRs gained breadth and depth after people received two AZD1222 doses. Of the AZD1222 recipients, only 5 or 6 were seropositive at baseline.

Assay: immunoSEQ multiplex PCR; the TCRdb copy retains only in-frame clones and omits some. The data show about 110,000 clones, approximately 87% seen once. The germline V gene encodes CDR1 PRHDT and CDR2 FYEKMQ (reference sequence). CDR3 length: 15 residues. With V trimmed by 8 bases and J by 2 bases, 10 bases remained unmatched. The origin of this receptor is an adult in good health. The rearrangement joins TRBV13 to TRBJ2-3; 7 bases match TRBD2. The material was peripheral blood, obtained on day 0 of AZD1222 vaccination. CDR3 in DNA: TGTGCCAGCGGTACTCGGCTAGCGGCCACAGATACGCAGTATTTT. This codes for CASGTRLAATDTQYF.